Listed below are T cell receptor beta chains from one sample, sequenced in a study of T-cell reconstitution after alpha-beta-depleted transplantation in children. TCRdb processed the PCR reads anew with MiXCR; each CDR3 protein has one entry. The table shows about 980,000 distinct CDR3 sequences, with 25% to 30% occurring only once. Sequences were derived from PBMCs, mostly from graft donor cells, sampled 360 days after TCRalphabeta/CD19-depleted stem cell transplant. The receptors originated from a boy younger than two who had a stem cell transplant for SCID, so the T cells may come from the graft donor. The CDR3 runs from the conserved cysteine through the conserved F or W. The D gene is left open where the match is weak. Where a row states a size, it is once, few, many or the class of an expanded clone; other rows omit it.

TRBV9	TRBJ2-5	few	TRBD1	TGTGCCAGCAGCGTAGGACAGGGCGGAGAGACCCAGTACTTC	CASSVGQGGETQYF
TRBV28	TRBJ1-1	few	NA	TGTGCCAGCAGTTTATTCTCAGGAGATCTGAACACTGAAGCTTTCTTT	CASSLFSGDLNTEAFF
TRBV20-1	TRBJ2-3	few	NA	TGCAGTGCTAGAGGTACTCGGACGCCTAGCACAGATACGCAGTATTTT	CSARGTRTPSTDTQYF
TRBV4-1	TRBJ2-1	NA	NA	TGCGCCAGCAGCCAAGTCGGTAGCTCTTCCTACAATGAGCAGTTCTTC	CASSQVGSSSYNEQFF
TRBV30	TRBJ2-7	NA	NA	TGTGCCTGGAGTAGGCCAGGGTCTACCTACGAGCAGTACTTC	CAWSRPGSTYEQYF
TRBV20-1	TRBJ2-3	NA	TRBD2	TGCAGTGCTATAGTACTAGCGGGGGGGCGGGTCACAGATACGCAGTATTTT	CSAIVLAGGRVTDTQYF
TRBV2	TRBJ1-4	NA	NA	TGTGCCAGCAGTCTCTCCGGGACGCTGGGAAAGCAGTGTTTT	CASSLSGTLGKQCF
TRBV15	TRBJ1-5	few	NA	TGTGCCACCAGCAGCCCAAGGGGGTTAAGCAATCAGCCCCAGCATTTT	CATSSPRGLSNQPQHF
TRBV15	TRBJ1-5	NA	TRBD1	TGTGCCACCAGCAGACAGGGGGCGATTCAGCCCCAGCATTTT	CATSRQGAIQPQHF
TRBV7-2	TRBJ1-1	NA	NA	TGTGCCAGCAACCGGGCCCTTAACACTGAAGCTTTCTTT	CASNRALNTEAFF
TRBV4-1	TRBJ2-1	NA	NA	TGCGCCAGCAGCCAAGATGGACTCATGAACAATGAGCAGTTCTTC	CASSQDGLMNNEQFF
TRBV24-1	TRBJ2-6	once	TRBD1	TGTGCCACCAGTGATTTGGGACAGGGAACGTCTGGGGCCAACGTCCTGACTTTC	CATSDLGQGTSGANVLTF
TRBV6-5	TRBJ2-1	NA	NA	TGTGCCAGCAGTTACTCCCAGTCTTACTACAATGAGCAGTTCTTC	CASSYSQSYYNEQFF
TRBV4-3	TRBJ2-1	NA	NA	TGCGCCAGCAGCCAACTAGCTATGACAGCCTACAATGAGCAGTTCTTC	CASSQLAMTAYNEQFF
TRBV5-1	TRBJ1-1	NA	NA	TGCGCCAGCAGCCCGCCCGGGGCTATGGCTGAAGCTTTCTTT	CASSPPGAMAEAFF
TRBV9	TRBJ2-7	NA	TRBD1	TGTGCCAGCAGCGTAGCCCTCGGGACAGGGGATAACGAGCAGTACTTC	CASSVALGTGDNEQYF
TRBV6-1	TRBJ1-6	few	NA	TGTGCCAGCAGACTAACAGGGTTTGGTTCACCCCTCCACTTT	CASRLTGFGSPLHF
TRBV5-8	TRBJ1-2	NA	TRBD1	TGTGCCAGCAGCCTTGATCAGGGGGCCGGGGGCTACACCTTC	CASSLDQGAGGYTF
TRBV6-5	TRBJ2-5	NA	NA	TGTGCCAGCAGTTACTCGAAGGGGGAGACCCAGTACTTC	CASSYSKGETQYF
TRBV29-1	TRBJ2-5	NA	TRBD1	TGCAGCGTTGGGGAAGGACAGGGTCAAGAGACCCAGTACTTC	CSVGEGQGQETQYF
TRBV18	TRBJ2-7	NA	NA	TGTGCCAGCTCACCAACACAGGGAAACGAGCAGTACTTC	CASSPTQGNEQYF
TRBV27	TRBJ1-2	few	TRBD1	TGTGCCAGCAGCCGACAGGGGGAGGGTGGCTACACCTTC	CASSRQGEGGYTF
TRBV6-1	TRBJ1-6	NA	NA	TGTGCCAGCAGGCGCCAGGTTCATTCACCCGTCCACTTT	CASRRQVHSPVHF
TRBV6-5	TRBJ2-7	NA	TRBD1	TGTGCCAGCAGTTCCCGGACAGGGGTGTTCGAGCAGTACTTC	CASSSRTGVFEQYF
TRBV5-1	TRBJ2-5	few	TRBD1	TGCGCCAGCAGCAGCGGGACAGGGGGCGCAGAGACCCAGTACTTC	CASSSGTGGAETQYF
TRBV4-3	TRBJ1-4	NA	NA	TGCGCCAGCAGCCAAGATGCGGGTGGATTAGAAAAACTGTTTTTT	CASSQDAGGLEKLFF
TRBV9	TRBJ2-2	few	NA	TGTGCCAGCAGCGTAGGCGACAGCTGGAACACCGGGGAGCTGTTTTTT	CASSVGDSWNTGELFF
TRBV28	TRBJ2-7	NA	NA	TGTGCCAGCACCCTACGCCGGAGGGTATCGTACGAGCAGTACTTC	CASTLRRRVSYEQYF
TRBV6-6	TRBJ2-2	few	NA	TGTGCCAGCAGCTATATGACGACCGGGGAGCTGTTTTTT	CASSYMTTGELFF
TRBV20-1	TRBJ2-3	NA	NA	TGCAGTGCTAGAGATCTCTTAGCACCAAAGGGGGGGCCAGATACGCAGTATTTT	CSARDLLAPKGGPDTQYF